The 31 T cell receptor beta chains given below trace back to one sample, sequenced in a study of blood T cell repertoires in COVID-19. Clones were sequenced by immunoSEQ multiplex PCR, and TCRdb holds only the in-frame ones, with some missing. The sample holds fewer than 30,000 clones, 65% to 90% seen once. Sequenced: peripheral blood. Receptors originate from a human donor in a cohort sampled during active COVID-19.

The J gene is TRBJ1-2, the V gene TRBV28; possibly TRBD1 for D (5 bases). V dropped 4 bases and J dropped 7 bases, with 7 bases sitting between them. Germline loops: CDR1 MDHEN, CDR2 SYDVKM. This CDR3 contains 11 residues. For the CDR3, the DNA is TGTGCCAGCAGTTCAGGGTTTGGCTACACCTTC. This encodes CASSSGFGYTF.

The chain has TRBV2 and TRBJ2-4; no definite D call. This CDR3 has 14 residues. The V gene's germline CDR1 is SNHLY and CDR2 FYNNEI. V was pared by 4 bases and J by 0 bases, with 7 bases between. CDR3 DNA: TGTGCCAGCAGTGGGTGGCTAGCCAAAAACATTCAGTACTTC. Translating it yields CASSGWLAKNIQYF.

The CDR3 spells CATSDFRGGYGYTF. CDR3 DNA sequence: TGTGCCACCAGTGATTTCCGCGGGGGGTATGGCTACACCTTC. V and J are TRBV24-1 and TRBJ1-2; D is perhaps TRBD1 (5 bases). The length of the CDR3 is 14 residues. In germline, CDR1 is KGHDR, CDR2 SFDVKD. Trimming cost V 1 base and J 5 bases, with 10 bases left between them.

This clone was found once. DNA of the CDR3: TGTGCCAGCAGCCCGACAGAGGACAAAGGTGGGATCGGATACAATGAGCAGTTCTTC. This gives the protein CASSPTEDKGGIGYNEQFF. The chain recombines TRBV3-1 (or the pseudogene TRBV3-2) with TRBJ2-1; D perhaps matches TRBD1 (5 bases). This CDR3 region has 19 residues. Deletions cut 4 bases from V and 4 bases from J, with 26 bases between. The germline V gene encodes CDR1 LGHDT and CDR2 YNNKEL (reference sequence).

This chain joins TRBV7-9 and TRBJ2-2, with 7 nucleotides matching TRBD1. The CDR3 runs 13 residues. With V trimmed by 4 bases and J by 6 bases, 2 bases remained unmatched. CDR1 is SEHNR and CDR2 is FQNEAQ in the germline V gene (reference sequence). In nucleotides, the CDR3 is TGTGCCAGCAGCTACACAGGGGCCGGGGAGCTGTTTTTT. Translation: CASSYTGAGELFF.

This chain uses TRBV5-4 with TRBJ2-3; TRBD1 might be the D (8 bases). CDR1 is SGHNT, CDR2 YYREEE, per germline (reference sequence). This CDR3 contains 17 residues. The V and J ends lost 1 base and 5 bases respectively, with 20 bases between them. CDR3 in DNA: TGTGCCAGCAGCTTGTTGAGACAGGGGAAGCGGGGAGATACGCAGTATTTT. Its protein is CASSLLRQGKRGDTQYF.

The chain couples TRBV5-6 to TRBJ1-1; 9 nucleotides line up with TRBD1. Germline V gene lookup returns CDR1 SGHDT and CDR2 YYEEEE. This CDR3 has 13 residues. J lost 7 bases, V lost 3 bases, and 4 bases had no gene match. CDR3 protein: CASSWGQGLEAFF. The CDR3 DNA follows: TGTGCCAGCAGCTGGGGACAGGGCCTTGAAGCTTTCTTT. Variable domain in full (rest from reference TRBV5-6 and TRBJ1-1): DAGVTQSPTHLIKTRGQQVTLRCSPKSGHDTVSWYQQALGQGPQFIFQYYEEEERQRGNFPDRFSGHQFPNYSSELNVNALLLGDSALYLCASSWGQGLEAFFGQGTRLTVV.

The chain couples TRBV19 to TRBJ2-1; 9 bases fit TRBD1. CDR3 length: 14 amino acids. V was pared by 3 bases and J by 9 bases, with 6 bases of the junction left unmatched. Germline CDR1 and CDR2: LNHDA and SQIVND (reference sequence). In nucleotides, the CDR3 is TGTGCCAGTAGTATCCGGACAGGGGCGGGTGAGCAGTTCTTC. It yields the protein CASSIRTGAGEQFF.

The count of this clone is one. The rearrangement links TRBV6-2 or TRBV6-3 to TRBJ1-2; the D is unclear. The germline V gene encodes CDR1 MNHEY and CDR2 SVGEGT. The V end was cut by 6 bases, the J end by 4 bases, with 12 bases between. CDR3 length: 13 residues. This CDR3 is CASSLTYAYGYTF. For the CDR3, the DNA is TGTGCCAGCAGCCTAACATATGCCTATGGCTACACCTTC.

V usage is TRBV6-5 and J usage is TRBJ2-3; D gene ambiguous. The CDR3 has 14 residues. Per germline, CDR1 MNHEY and CDR2 SVGAGI. Trimming took off 5 bases at V and 0 bases at J, with 9 bases between the two ends. The CDR3 sequence: CASSLHQSTDTQYF. CDR3 bases: TGTGCCAGCAGTCTGCATCAGAGCACAGATACGCAGTATTTT.

This rearrangement joins TRBV4-1 to TRBJ2-7; D is perhaps TRBD1 (6 bases). This CDR3 contains 13 residues. The ends were cut back, 4 bases at V and 5 bases at J, with 12 bases in the middle. The germline V gene has CDR1 MGHRA and CDR2 YSYEKL. DNA for the CDR3: TGCGCCAGCAGCCTTTACAGGGACCACGAGCAGTACTTC. This codes for CASSLYRDHEQYF.

CDR3 residues: CASSLREETQYF. DNA of the CDR3: TGTGCCAGCAGCTTACGGGAAGAGACCCAGTACTTC. The rearrangement joins TRBV7-9 to TRBJ2-5; D gene uncertain. This CDR3 contains 12 residues. The V and J ends lost 2 bases and 3 bases respectively, with 4 bases between them. The germline V gene encodes CDR1 SEHNR and CDR2 FQNEAQ (reference sequence).

V is TRBV27 and J is TRBJ1-1; possibly TRBD1 for D (5 bases). This CDR3 is 13 amino acids long. Germline CDR1 reads MNHEY; CDR2 reads SMNVEV (reference sequence). The V and J ends lost 10 bases and 7 bases respectively, with 19 bases between them. The CDR3 DNA sequence: TGTGCCACCAATTCCCGGGTCAGGGATGAAGCTTTCTTT. Protein: CATNSRVRDEAFF.

The chain combines TRBV4-3 with TRBJ2-3, with a possible D match to TRBD2 (5 bases). V gave up 0 bases and J gave up 5 bases, with 9 bases separating them. Germline CDR1 reads LGHNA; CDR2 reads YSLEER. This CDR3 region has 14 residues. This chain's CDR3 is CASSQDVGVDTQYF. The CDR3 DNA reads TGCGCCAGCAGCCAAGATGTCGGGGTAGATACGCAGTATTTT.

The chain carries TRBV6-6 and TRBJ2-3; 8 nucleotides line up with TRBD1. Trimming at V came to 5 bases and at J to 4 bases, leaving 8 bases not matched to a gene. The CDR3 spans 15 residues. Germline V CDR1 and CDR2: MNHNY, SVGAGI (reference sequence). The CDR3 DNA reads as TGTGCCAGCAGTCTACAGGGGGGTTCCGCAGATACGCAGTATTTT. Residues: CASSLQGGSADTQYF.

The chain is built from TRBV7-6 and TRBJ2-2; the D gene is possibly TRBD2 (6 bases). With 6 bases removed from V and 4 bases from J, the gap between germline ends came to 21 bases. The CDR3 loop spans 17 amino acids. CDR1 SGHVS and CDR2 FNYEAQ come from the germline V gene. The chain's CDR3 is CASRPTEGEGLTGELFF. The CDR3 DNA reads TGTGCCAGCAGGCCCACGGAGGGCGAAGGACTCACCGGGGAGCTGTTTTTT.

This clone was seen a single time. This chain connects TRBV27 to TRBJ2-7; 11 nucleotides match TRBD1. The CDR3 consists of 15 residues. V lost 6 bases, J lost 4 bases, and 8 bases stayed unmatched. Germline V gene sequence: CDR1 MNHEY, CDR2 SMNVEV (reference sequence). This CDR3 reads CASSHSGTGGYEQYF. CDR3 bases: TGTGCCAGCAGCCATTCCGGGACAGGGGGGTACGAGCAGTACTTC.

The V call is TRBV7-8, the J call TRBJ2-5, with TRBD2 as a possible D gene (5 bases). The CDR3 consists of 10 residues. From germline, CDR1 is SGHVS and CDR2 FQNEAQ. V lost 5 bases and J 10 bases, leaving 8 bases between the germline ends. CDR3 DNA sequence: TGTGCCAGCAGCCTGGGGAGCCAGTACTTC. Translating it yields CASSLGSQYF.

This clone occurred once. The genes are TRBV4-2 and TRBJ2-7, with a possible D match to TRBD1 (5 bases). The V end was cut by 1 base, the J end by 3 bases, with 7 bases between. This CDR3 region has 13 residues. Germline CDR1 is LGHNA and CDR2 is YNFKEQ. The CDR3 protein is CASSQGGSYEQYF. Written as DNA, the CDR3 is TGTGCCAGCAGCCAAGGGGGCAGCTACGAGCAGTACTTC.

This chain links TRBV3-1 (or the pseudogene TRBV3-2) with TRBJ1-2; no clear D. V gave up 1 base and J gave up 8 bases, with 14 bases separating them. Germline loops: CDR1 LGHDT, CDR2 YNNKEL (reference sequence). The CDR3 sequence is 14 residues long. The CDR3 DNA reads as TGTGCCAGCAGCCAAGTCTCAGGCGGGCAAGGCTACACCTTC. Translation gives CASSQVSGGQGYTF.

The table lists this clone with a few counts. This rearrangement joins TRBV10-3 to TRBJ1-1; no firm D call. V was shortened by 10 bases and J by 3 bases, with 12 bases between the two germline ends. This CDR3 spans 12 amino acids. Germline values: CDR1 ENHRY, CDR2 SYGVKD. CDR3 in amino acids: CATSKQDTEAFF. CDR3 in DNA: TGTGCCACCTCTAAGCAGGACACTGAAGCTTTCTTT.

This clone was recorded only once. The chain combines TRBV4-1 with TRBJ1-6; 7 nucleotides agree with TRBD1. The CDR3 consists of 15 residues. J was trimmed by 9 bases and V by 6 bases; bases with no gene match: 11. CDR1 and CDR2 (germline): MGHRA, YSYEKL. CDR3 sequence: CASSSTGTALSPLHF. As DNA, the CDR3 is TGCGCCAGCAGTTCGACCGGGACAGCTCTTTCACCCCTCCACTTT.

This rearrangement joins TRBV9 to TRBJ1-6; D perhaps matches TRBD1 (5 bases). Trimming stripped 3 bases from V and 5 bases from J, with 9 bases between. Germline V gene sequence: CDR1 SGDLS, CDR2 YYNGEE. The CDR3 length is 14 residues. CDR3 region: CASSATVNNSPLHF. The DNA of the CDR3 is TGTGCCAGCAGCGCGACAGTAAATAATTCACCCCTCCACTTT.

The rearrangement joins TRBV2 to TRBJ2-5; tentative D call: TRBD2 (6 bases). V was cut by 4 bases and J by 4 bases, with 10 bases left in between. CDR1 SNHLY and CDR2 FYNNEI come from the germline V gene. CDR3 length: 13 amino acids. The DNA of the CDR3 is TGTGCCAGCAGTGGGTCGGGGGTAGAGACCCAGTACTTC. It specifies CASSGSGVETQYF.

This clone was seen a single time. The chain joins TRBV24-1 to TRBJ2-1; D is perhaps TRBD1 (6 bases). Trimming shortened V by 3 bases and J by 2 bases, and 13 bases separated the two germline ends. This CDR3 comprises 16 residues. Per germline, CDR1 KGHDR and CDR2 SFDVKD. CDR3 DNA: TGTGCCACCAGTGATCAACAGGGAAAAACCTACAATGAGCAGTTCTTC. Translated, it gives CATSDQQGKTYNEQFF.

The CDR3 is CAIGGQGGNSPLHF. The DNA for the CDR3 is TGTGCCATTGGTGGACAGGGAGGCAATTCACCCCTCCACTTT. This sequence joins TRBV7-9 and TRBJ1-6; 8 nucleotides align to TRBD1. Per germline, CDR1 SEHNR and CDR2 FQNEAQ (reference sequence). This CDR3 region has 14 residues. Unmatched junction bases numbered 9, after V lost 10 bases and J lost 7 bases.

This chain links TRBV5-1 with TRBJ1-2, with 7 nucleotides matching TRBD1. V trimming: 7 bases; J trimming: 3 bases; junction bases outside the gene matches: 3. This CDR3 is 12 amino acids long. The germline gives CDR1 SGHRS, CDR2 YFSETQ. The DNA for the CDR3 is TGCGCCAGCGGAACAGGGGACTATGGCTACACCTTC. It codes for CASGTGDYGYTF.

The chain couples TRBV28 to TRBJ1-1, with 7 bases lining up with TRBD1. Germline values: CDR1 MDHEN, CDR2 SYDVKM. Losses at the gene ends were 1 base for V and 9 bases for J; bases not matched to a gene: 11. This CDR3 region has 15 residues. The CDR3 region is CASSLSRTGTPKAFF. The CDR3 DNA is TGTGCCAGCAGTTTATCCCGGACAGGCACACCTAAAGCTTTCTTT.

The chain links TRBV18 to TRBJ2-7; D unclear. The germline V and J ends were trimmed by 3 bases and 0 bases, with 9 bases remaining between them. This CDR3 is 14 amino acids long. Per the germline V gene, CDR1 is KGHSH and CDR2 is LQKENI. CDR3 protein: CASSPAPSSYEQYF. Here the CDR3 DNA reads TGTGCCAGCTCACCGGCTCCCAGCTCCTACGAGCAGTACTTC.

This chain joins TRBV5-6 and TRBJ2-7; D perhaps matches TRBD2 (5 bases). V gave up 1 base and J gave up 3 bases, with 11 bases separating them. Germline V gene sequence: CDR1 SGHDT, CDR2 YYEEEE. CDR3 length equals 14 residues. The CDR3 reads CASSLLGVRYEQYF. CDR3 DNA sequence: TGTGCCAGCAGCTTGCTCGGGGTCCGCTACGAGCAGTACTTC.

The chain employs TRBV18 and TRBJ2-5, with TRBD2 matching over 13 bases. The ends lost 4 bases at V and 1 base at J; junction bases unmatched: 0. The germline V gene has CDR1 KGHSH and CDR2 LQKENI. This CDR3 has 15 residues. CDR3 DNA sequence: TGTGCCAGCTCACGGACTAGCGGGGGCCAAGAGACCCAGTACTTC. Translation gives CASSRTSGGQETQYF.